These T cell receptor beta chains were read from a single sample in a study of T-cell reconstitution after alpha-beta-depleted transplantation in children. One entry per CDR3 protein, called by TCRdb with MiXCR from the PCR reads. The sample has hundreds of thousands of distinct CDR3 sequences, about 17% seen once. The sequencing used PBMCs, mostly from graft donor cells, collected 360 days after TCRalphabeta/CD19-depleted stem cell transplant. All receptors come from a boy in the first two years of life who had a stem cell transplant for Wiskott-Aldrich syndrome, so the T cells may come from the graft donor. CDR3s include the opening cysteine and the closing phenylalanine or tryptophan. A D gene is named only where the DNA matches it firmly. For some rows the clone size is stated as once, few or many, or as a class when expanded; others skip it.

J gene | clone size | D gene | V gene | CDR3 DNA | CDR3 protein
TRBJ2-5 | few | TRBD2 | TRBV12-3/TRBV12-4 | TGTGCCAGCAGTTGGGCTCGGCGGGGGGGGGAAGAGACCCAGTACTTC | CASSWARRGGEETQYF
TRBJ2-5 | once | . | TRBV5-1 | TGCGCCAGCAGCTCTTGGGGACCACAAGAGAACCAGTACTTC | CASSSWGPQENQYF
TRBJ2-1 | few | TRBD2 | TRBV15 | TGTGCCACCAGCAGAGTTCTAGCGGGCTCCTACAATGAGCAGTTCTTC | CATSRVLAGSYNEQFF
TRBJ1-2 | . | . | TRBV5-1 | TGCGCCAGCAGCTTGGGGTCCCCATATGGCTACACCTTC | CASSLGSPYGYTF
TRBJ2-3 | few | . | TRBV9 | TGTGCCAGCAGCGTAGTTACCACAGATACGCAGTATTTT | CASSVVTTDTQYF
TRBJ2-7 | . | . | TRBV10-3 | TGTGCCATCAGTGAGCCGAGGGGCGGCTACGAGCAGTACTTC | CAISEPRGGYEQYF
TRBJ2-3 | few | . | TRBV12-3/TRBV12-4 | TGTGCCAGCAGATCCCATAGAGAGAGCACAGATACGCAGTATTTT | CASRSHRESTDTQYF
TRBJ2-5 | . | TRBD1 | TRBV11-2 | TGTGCCAGCAGCGCCCGGACAGGGGTTCGCCAAGAGACCCAGTACTTC | CASSARTGVRQETQYF
TRBJ1-2 | . | . | TRBV7-9 | TGTGCCAGCAGCTTAGAACGGGTCTATGGCTACACCTTC | CASSLERVYGYTF
TRBJ2-6 | . | . | TRBV4-1 | TGCGCCAGCAGCCCTGCCCGCTCTGGGGCCAACGTCCTGACTTTC | CASSPARSGANVLTF
TRBJ2-2 | . | . | TRBV4-2 | TGTGCCAGCAGCCAAGCCTGGGGGACGAGGGGGGAGCTGTTTTTT | CASSQAWGTRGELFF
TRBJ2-7 | few | . | TRBV29-1 | TGCAGCGTTGTTCGTGACAGAAGCTACGAGCAGTACTTC | CSVVRDRSYEQYF
TRBJ2-5 | few | TRBD1 | TRBV5-6 | TGTGCCAGCAGCTTTGCGGACAGGAGGTTAATAACCCAGTACTTC | CASSFADRRLITQYF
TRBJ2-7 | many | . | TRBV12-3/TRBV12-4 | TGTGCCAGCGGGCGATGGTGGGGCACGGATAGCTACGAGCAGTACTTC | CASGRWWGTDSYEQYF
TRBJ2-7 | . | . | TRBV20-1 | TGCAGTGCTAGAGAAACAGACTCCTACGAGCAGTACTTC | CSARETDSYEQYF
TRBJ2-2 | . | TRBD2 | TRBV5-1 | TGCGCCAGCAGCTTGGGTGTTAGCGGGAGACGGTGGAACACCGGGGAGCTGTTTTTT | CASSLGVSGRRWNTGELFF
TRBJ2-1 | . | TRBD2 | TRBV7-9 | TGTGCCAGCAGTCCGGTCCCGGGACTAGCGGGAGGGCCGGCGTTCTTC | CASSPVPGLAGGPAFF
TRBJ2-5 | few | TRBD2 | TRBV5-5 | TGTGCCAGCAGCTTGGGGACTAGCGGGAGCAAGTACCAAGAGACCCAGTACTTC | CASSLGTSGSKYQETQYF
TRBJ2-1 | few | . | TRBV3-1 | TGTGCCAGCAGCCAAGATCTAGTAGGGGTCTCCTACAATGAGCAGTTCTTC | CASSQDLVGVSYNEQFF
TRBJ2-2 | . | TRBD1 | TRBV5-4 | TGTGCCAGCACCCTTACAGGGGCCGGGGAGCTGTTTTTT | CASTLTGAGELFF
TRBJ1-1 | . | TRBD1 | TRBV5-5 | TGTGCCAGCAGCACTCGGGACAGGGTGCATGAAGCTTTCTTT | CASSTRDRVHEAFF
TRBJ2-1 | . | . | TRBV24-1 | TGTGCCACCAGTGATTTGGGTGGACGAGCGGGTGAGCAGTTCTTC | CATSDLGGRAGEQFF
TRBJ2-1 | . | . | TRBV12-3/TRBV12-4 | TGTGCCAGCAGCCTTAGACTAAACTACAATGAGCAGTTCTTC | CASSLRLNYNEQFF
TRBJ1-2 | . | . | TRBV12-3/TRBV12-4 | TGTGCCAGCAGCCGGGACGAGAGGGCTCGTGGCTACACCTTC | CASSRDERARGYTF
TRBJ2-1 | many | . | TRBV3-1 | TGTGCCAGCAGGTGGGACTCTTCCTACAATGAGCAGTTCTTC | CASRWDSSYNEQFF
TRBJ2-4 | . | . | TRBV6-1 | TGTGCCAGCAGTGAAGCGGGCGGTTTAGCCAAAAACATTCAGTACTTC | CASSEAGGLAKNIQYF
TRBJ2-1 | . | . | TRBV10-3 | TGTGCCATCAGTGAGGTGGTGATAAAGCAGTTCTTC | CAISEVVIKQFF
TRBJ2-5 | few | TRBD2 | TRBV27 | TGTGCCAGCAGCGCTCGGACTAGCGGGAGGATGGAGACCCAGTACTTC | CASSARTSGRMETQYF
TRBJ2-5 | many | . | TRBV5-1 | TGCGCCAGCAGCTTGGGGGGACTTCAAGAGACCCAGTACTTC | CASSLGGLQETQYF
TRBJ2-1 | . | TRBD2 | TRBV5-1 | TGCGCCAGCAGCTTGTTCGCTAGCGGGGCTGGGAATGAGCAGTTCTTC | CASSLFASGAGNEQFF
TRBJ2-3 | . | TRBD2 | TRBV5-1 | TGCGCCAGCAGCGCCGGACTAGCGGACCCCCCAGATACGCAGTATTTT | CASSAGLADPPDTQYF
TRBJ2-3 | . | . | TRBV7-9 | TGTGCCAGCGATCTGGGCTTATCCATCGGGGATACGCAGTATTTT | CASDLGLSIGDTQYF
TRBJ2-7 | few | . | TRBV5-5 | TGTGCCAGCAGCTCCGTGACAGGGAGGTCAAACGAGCAGTACTTC | CASSSVTGRSNEQYF
TRBJ1-4 | . | . | TRBV2 | TGTGCCAGCAGTGGGGACCGGCGGAATGAAAAACTGTTTTTT | CASSGDRRNEKLFF
TRBJ2-1 | few | . | TRBV7-2 | TGTGCCAGCAGCCCGACGGGACTCAATGAGCAGTTCTTC | CASSPTGLNEQFF
TRBJ2-3 | . | . | TRBV27 | TGTGCCAGCAGATTATGGACGGGGACTTACACAGATACGCAGTATTTT | CASRLWTGTYTDTQYF
TRBJ2-2 | . | TRBD2 | TRBV5-1 | TGCGCCAGCAGCTGGACTAGCGGGGGGGGCACCGGGGAGCTGTTTTTT | CASSWTSGGGTGELFF
TRBJ1-6 | few | . | TRBV20-1 | TGCAGTGCTAGAGATAAGCCCCGGGGGAGCTCCTATAATTCACCCCTCCACTTT | CSARDKPRGSSYNSPLHF
TRBJ2-1 | few | TRBD1 | TRBV7-2 | TGTGCCAGCAGCATTAGGACAGGGCTTCATGAGCAGTTCTTC | CASSIRTGLHEQFF
TRBJ2-7 | few | . | TRBV4-3 | TGCGCCAGCAGCCAAGATCTTAGCGCCTACTACGAGCAGTACTTC | CASSQDLSAYYEQYF
TRBJ2-1 | . | . | TRBV28 | TGTGCCAGCAGTTGGTTGGCGGGGCCTTACAATGAGCAGTTCTTC | CASSWLAGPYNEQFF
TRBJ2-5 | many | TRBD1 | TRBV7-8 | TGTGCCAGCAGGGACAGGGGACAAGAGACCCAGTACTTC | CASRDRGQETQYF
TRBJ2-1 | . | TRBD2 | TRBV5-1 | TGCGCCAGCAGTAGGGGACTAGGGGAGTTCTTC | CASSRGLGEFF
TRBJ2-2 | few | TRBD1 | TRBV7-2 | TGTGCCAGCAAGCTTCTTTACAGGGGAAACACCGGGGAGCTGTTTTTT | CASKLLYRGNTGELFF
TRBJ2-6 | . | . | TRBV5-1 | TGCGCCAGCAGAACGGGACATTCGAGCTCTGGGGCCAACGTCCTGACTTTC | CASRTGHSSSGANVLTF
TRBJ1-1 | few | . | TRBV4-3 | TGCGCCAGCAGCCAAGCTCCGGGGAACACTGAAGCTTTCTTT | CASSQAPGNTEAFF
TRBJ2-3 | once | TRBD1 | TRBV10-1 | TGCGCCAGCAGTGAGTCAAGGGGGCCAACAGATACGCAGTATTTT | CASSESRGPTDTQYF
TRBJ2-1 | . | . | TRBV7-9 | TGTGCCAGCAGCTTAGATCGGGGCTTACTTTACAATGAGCAGTTCTTC | CASSLDRGLLYNEQFF
TRBJ2-3 | few | TRBD2 | TRBV20-1 | TGCAGTGCGGGGCTAGCGGGCCTCACAGATACGCAGTATTTT | CSAGLAGLTDTQYF
TRBJ1-6 | . | . | TRBV5-1 | TGCGCCAGCAGCTTGAACACCGGGCACACTGATTCACCCCTCCACTTT | CASSLNTGHTDSPLHF
TRBJ2-7 | few | . | TRBV27 | TGTGCCAGCAGTTCGCAGGCCCCCTTCTACGAGCAGTACTTC | CASSSQAPFYEQYF
TRBJ2-7 | . | . | TRBV6-1 | TGTGCCAGCACCCTCCTACCGGGGGCGGGCGAGCAGTACTTC | CASTLLPGAGEQYF
TRBJ1-6 | . | TRBD1 | TRBV2 | TGTGCCAGTACAGACAGGGGCCCTTATAATTCACCCCTCCACTTT | CASTDRGPYNSPLHF
TRBJ1-2 | few | TRBD1 | TRBV5-1 | TGCGCCAGCGCTTATGACAGGGGGCGCTCCTATGGCTACACCTTC | CASAYDRGRSYGYTF
TRBJ2-3 | few | TRBD2 | TRBV9 | TGTGCCAGCAGCGCCCTAGCGGGTTATAGCACAGATACGCAGTATTTT | CASSALAGYSTDTQYF
TRBJ2-7 | . | . | TRBV7-6 | TGTGCCAGCAGCTTAGCCCCTAGGGGGACAAGCTACGAGCAGTACTTC | CASSLAPRGTSYEQYF
TRBJ2-1 | . | TRBD2 | TRBV4-2 | TGTGCCAGCAGCCAGATAGCGGGAGTGGGCAATGAGCAGTTCTTC | CASSQIAGVGNEQFF